This T cell receptor beta chain was observed in a study of blood T cell repertoires in COVID-19. Study-wide context: From the United States, Italy and Spain came samples of acute and convalescent COVID-19. T cells, B-cell-depleted T cells, or PBMCs provided the cDNA or gDNA that served as material.

Methods used by the authors: Amplification of reference gene primers was used by the study to estimate nucleated cell counts. Assay used: immunoSEQ multiplex PCR; TCRdb lists only in-frame clones, some missing. That table gives V, J and clone size, and the DNA gave D and trimming. The table records about 270,000 clones, about four fifths of them present only once. CDR3 length: 17 amino acids. V shed 10 bases and J shed 0 bases, with 24 bases lying between them. From germline, CDR1 is MRHNA and CDR2 SNTAGT. The V call is TRBV6-4, the J call TRBJ1-1, with TRBD1 as a possible D gene (6 bases). This TCR came from a human donor with COVID-19, enrolled during active disease. The donor label of this sample is uncertain. Source material: peripheral blood. The CDR3 reads CATQKDRATSVNTEAFF. DNA for the CDR3: TGTGCCACCCAGAAGGACAGAGCCACCTCGGTGAACACTGAAGCTTTCTTT.